The next 7 T cell receptor beta chains were all read from a single sample in a study of T cells in Graves' hyperthyroidism and ophthalmopathy (dated by TCRdb to between 2018 and 2021). Libraries came from multiplex PCR. Sequencing was performed on an Illumina HiSeq 2000. Amplification of TCR beta CDR3 regions was carried out from RNA transcripts. The TCR CDR3 was subjected to a first round of RT-PCR using the HTBI primer set and the Qiagen OneStep RT-PCR kit. The public sequencing data were trimmed at Q25 with fastp and processed into clonotypes with MiXCR by TCRdb, which kept only in-frame beta chains. A single entry per CDR3 protein holds the most common genes and DNA from its merged rows. This sample lists over 500,000 distinct CDR3 sequences; around 50% were detected once. Clones ranked in the top ten supply 35% to 50% of the sample. The sequenced material came from peripheral blood or thyroid tissue (not recorded which). The receptors were gathered from an adult woman with Graves' disease, either hyperthyroidism or ophthalmopathy (not recorded which).

This sequence joins TRBV2 and TRBJ2-5, with D perhaps assigned TRBD1 or TRBD2 (5 bases each). Germline V gives CDR1 SNHLY, CDR2 FYNNEI. The CDR3 loop spans 16 amino acids. The V end was cut by 8 bases, the J end by 7 bases, with 26 bases between. The CDR3 protein is CASGPASRGGRVTQYF. CDR3 nucleotides: TGTGCCAGCGGGCCAGCCTCTCGTGGGGGAAGGGTGACCCAGTACTTC.

With regard to this clonotype: Just one base apart from a much larger clone, this may be a read error. Without the conserved terminal phenylalanine or tryptophan, this CDR3 likely stems from a read error. The chain has TRBV24-1 and TRBJ2-7; 7 nucleotides match TRBD1. Germline V gene sequence: CDR1 KGHDR, CDR2 SFDVKD. CDR3 size: 12 residues. CDR3 DNA sequence: TGTGCCATCAGTCAGGGGGACTACGAGCAGTACCTC. Residues: CAISQGDYEQYL.

At least ten counts were recorded for this clonotype. V gene TRBV7-8 combines with J gene TRBJ2-5; D is ambiguous. Per germline, CDR1 SGHVS and CDR2 FQNEAQ. V lost 5 bases and J 4 bases, leaving 20 bases between the germline ends. The CDR3 extends over 16 amino acids. The CDR3 DNA reads as TGTGCCAGCAGCCCCAGAAGGGTCCCCATAGGAGAGACCCAGTACTTC. Its protein is CASSPRRVPIGETQYF.

This chain joins TRBV2 and TRBJ1-5, with D possibly matching TRBD1 (6 bases). The CDR3 length is 13 residues. Germline CDR1 SNHLY, CDR2 FYNNEI. V was clipped by 7 bases and J by 3 bases, with 10 bases between them. As DNA, the CDR3 is TGTGCCAGCAATACAGGGTACAATCAGCCCCAGCATTTT. This codes for CASNTGYNQPQHF.

This clonotype was counted a few times. The chain recombines TRBV14 with TRBJ2-7; 12 bases align to TRBD1. CDR1 SGHDN and CDR2 FVKESK come from the germline V gene. This CDR3 spans 18 amino acids. Unmatched junction bases numbered 12, after V lost 5 bases and J lost 1 base. Here the CDR3 DNA reads TGTGCCAGCAGCTTAAGACCGGGACAGGGGGCGCATTCCTACGAGCAGTACTTC. It yields the protein CASSLRPGQGAHSYEQYF.

The chain uses TRBV11-2 and TRBJ1-2; D not certain. Germline CDR1 SGHAT, CDR2 FQNNGV. This CDR3 has 13 residues. Trimming stripped 3 bases from V and 7 bases from J, with 12 bases between. CDR3 in DNA: TGTGCCAGCAGCTTGCCGGAGGTTGGTGGCTACACCTTC. Amino acids: CASSLPEVGGYTF.

The gene calls are TRBV20-1 and TRBJ1-5, with 10 positions matching TRBD1. V lost 5 bases and J lost 7; bases outside the gene matches: 5. Per the germline V gene, CDR1 is DFQATT and CDR2 is SNEGSKA (reference sequence). This CDR3 contains 13 residues. Here the CDR3 DNA reads TGCAGTGCTCGGGACAGGGGTTTACAGCCCCAGCATTTT. It encodes CSARDRGLQPQHF.